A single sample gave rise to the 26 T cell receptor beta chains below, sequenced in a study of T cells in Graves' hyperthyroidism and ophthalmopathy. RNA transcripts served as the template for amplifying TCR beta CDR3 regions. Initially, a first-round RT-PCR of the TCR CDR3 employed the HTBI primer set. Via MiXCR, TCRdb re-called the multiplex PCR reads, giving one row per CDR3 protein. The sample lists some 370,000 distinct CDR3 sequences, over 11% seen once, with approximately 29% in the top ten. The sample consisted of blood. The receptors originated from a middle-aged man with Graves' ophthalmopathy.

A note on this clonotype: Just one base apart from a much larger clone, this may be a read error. The CDR3 region has the DNA TGCAGTGCTAGCCTTATACTAGCGGGAGGCTCCTACAATGAGCAGTTCTTC. Protein product: CSASLILAGGSYNEQFF. This chain joins TRBV20-1 and TRBJ2-1, with 12 bases fitting TRBD2. In germline, CDR1 is DFQATT, CDR2 SNEGSKA (reference sequence). CDR3 length equals 17 residues. The V and J ends lost 3 bases and 0 bases, in that order; junction bases with no gene match: 6.

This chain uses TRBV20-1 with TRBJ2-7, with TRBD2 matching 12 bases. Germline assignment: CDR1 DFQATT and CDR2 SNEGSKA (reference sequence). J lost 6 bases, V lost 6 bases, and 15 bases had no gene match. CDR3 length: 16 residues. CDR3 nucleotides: TGCAGTGCGGGGAGGGCTAGCGGGAGGGGAGGCCTCGAGCAGTACTTC. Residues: CSAGRASGRGGLEQYF.

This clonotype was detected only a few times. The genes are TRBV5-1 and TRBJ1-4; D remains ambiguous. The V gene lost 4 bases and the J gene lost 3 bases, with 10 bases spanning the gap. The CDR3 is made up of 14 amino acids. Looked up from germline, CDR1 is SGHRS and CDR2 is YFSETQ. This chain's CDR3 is CASSARPANEKLFF. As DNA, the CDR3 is TGCGCCAGCAGCGCCCGACCGGCTAATGAAAAACTGTTTTTT.

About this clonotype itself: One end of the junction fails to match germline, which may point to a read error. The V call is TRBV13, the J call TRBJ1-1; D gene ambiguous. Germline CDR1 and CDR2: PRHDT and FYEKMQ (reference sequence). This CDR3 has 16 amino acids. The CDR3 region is CASSLGILAGNAEAFF. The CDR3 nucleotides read TGTGCCAGCAGCTTAGGGATTTTGGCGGGGAACGCTGAAGCTTTCTTT. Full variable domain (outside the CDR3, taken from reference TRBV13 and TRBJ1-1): AAGVIQSPRHLIKEKRETATLKCYPIPRHDTVYWYQQGPGQDPQFLISFYEKMQSDKGSIPDRFSAQQFSDYHSELNMSSLELGDSALYFCASSLGILAGNAEAFFGQGTRLTVV.

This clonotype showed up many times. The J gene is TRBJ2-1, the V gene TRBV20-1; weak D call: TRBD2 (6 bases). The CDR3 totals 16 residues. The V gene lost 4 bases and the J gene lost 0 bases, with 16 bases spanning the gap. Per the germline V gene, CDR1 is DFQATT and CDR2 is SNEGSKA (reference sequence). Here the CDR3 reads CSAKPSAGNSYNEQFF. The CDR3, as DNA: TGCAGTGCTAAGCCGTCGGCGGGGAACTCCTACAATGAGCAGTTCTTC.

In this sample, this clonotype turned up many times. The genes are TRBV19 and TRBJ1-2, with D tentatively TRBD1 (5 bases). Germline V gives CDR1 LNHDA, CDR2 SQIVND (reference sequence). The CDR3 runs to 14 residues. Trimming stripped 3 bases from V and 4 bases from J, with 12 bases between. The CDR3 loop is CASSILSGSYGYTF. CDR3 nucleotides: TGTGCCAGTAGTATCCTGTCAGGGTCCTATGGCTACACCTTC.

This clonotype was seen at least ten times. The DNA of the CDR3 is TGTGCCAGCAGCTTAGAGCTAGGGGGCAATTCACCCCTCCACTTT. Its protein is CASSLELGGNSPLHF. This chain connects TRBV11-2 to TRBJ1-6, with 7 bases identical to TRBD1. The CDR3 is 15 residues long. Losses at the gene ends were 0 bases for V and 7 bases for J; bases not matched to a gene: 3. Germline CDR1 reads SGHAT; CDR2 reads FQNNGV.

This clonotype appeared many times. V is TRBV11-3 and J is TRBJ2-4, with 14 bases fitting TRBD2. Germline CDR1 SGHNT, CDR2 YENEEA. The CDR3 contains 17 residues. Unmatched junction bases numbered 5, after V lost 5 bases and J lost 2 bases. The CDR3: CASSPGTSGRSKNIQYF. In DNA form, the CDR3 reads TGTGCCAGCAGCCCCGGGACTAGCGGGAGATCCAAAAACATTCAGTACTTC.

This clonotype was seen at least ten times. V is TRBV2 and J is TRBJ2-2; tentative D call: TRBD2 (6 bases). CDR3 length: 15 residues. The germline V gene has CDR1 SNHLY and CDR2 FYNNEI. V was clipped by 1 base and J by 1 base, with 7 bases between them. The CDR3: CASSEVSGNTGELFF. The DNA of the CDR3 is TGTGCCAGCAGTGAAGTTAGCGGGAACACCGGGGAGCTGTTTTTT.

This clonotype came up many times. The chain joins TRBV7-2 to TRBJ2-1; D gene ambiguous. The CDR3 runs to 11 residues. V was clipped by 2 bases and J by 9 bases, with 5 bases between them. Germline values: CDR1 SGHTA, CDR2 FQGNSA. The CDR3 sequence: CASSLSIEQFF. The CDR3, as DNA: TGTGCCAGCAGCTTATCAATTGAGCAGTTCTTC.

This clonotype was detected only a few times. CDR3 nucleotides: TGCAGTGCTAGTCCCCGGACAAACTCCTACAATGAGCAGTTCTTC. The encoded protein is CSASPRTNSYNEQFF. The gene calls are TRBV20-1 and TRBJ2-1, with D perhaps TRBD1 (5 bases). Germline V gives CDR1 DFQATT, CDR2 SNEGSKA (reference sequence). Trimming took 3 bases from V and 0 from J, leaving 12 bases between them. The CDR3 totals 15 residues.

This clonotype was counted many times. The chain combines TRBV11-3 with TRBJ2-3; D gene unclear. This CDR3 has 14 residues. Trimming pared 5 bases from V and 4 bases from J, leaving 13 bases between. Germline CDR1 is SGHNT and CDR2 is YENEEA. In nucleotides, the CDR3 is TGTGCCAGCAGCAGGGCCCTAAGCGCAGATACGCAGTATTTT. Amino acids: CASSRALSADTQYF.

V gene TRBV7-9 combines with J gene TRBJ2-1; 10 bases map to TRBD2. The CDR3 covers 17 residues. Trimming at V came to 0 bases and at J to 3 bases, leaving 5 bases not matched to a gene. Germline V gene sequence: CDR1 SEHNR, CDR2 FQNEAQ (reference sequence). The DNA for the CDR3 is TGTGCCAGCAGCTTAGCGAAGGGACTAGCGAACTACAATGAGCAGTTCTTC. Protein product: CASSLAKGLANYNEQFF.

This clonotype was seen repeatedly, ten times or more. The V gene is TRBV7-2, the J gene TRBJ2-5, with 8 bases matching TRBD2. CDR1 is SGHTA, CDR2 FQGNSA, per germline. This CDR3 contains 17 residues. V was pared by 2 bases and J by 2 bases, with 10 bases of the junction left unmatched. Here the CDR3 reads CASSLPASGPRQETQYF. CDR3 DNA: TGTGCCAGCAGCTTACCGGCTAGCGGGCCTCGTCAAGAGACCCAGTACTTC.

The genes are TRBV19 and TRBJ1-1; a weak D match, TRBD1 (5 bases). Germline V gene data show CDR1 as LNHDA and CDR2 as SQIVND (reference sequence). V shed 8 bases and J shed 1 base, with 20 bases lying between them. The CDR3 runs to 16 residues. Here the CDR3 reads CASRGGSGTRNTEAFF. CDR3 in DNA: TGTGCCAGTCGGGGGGGAAGTGGCACTAGGAACACTGAAGCTTTCTTT.

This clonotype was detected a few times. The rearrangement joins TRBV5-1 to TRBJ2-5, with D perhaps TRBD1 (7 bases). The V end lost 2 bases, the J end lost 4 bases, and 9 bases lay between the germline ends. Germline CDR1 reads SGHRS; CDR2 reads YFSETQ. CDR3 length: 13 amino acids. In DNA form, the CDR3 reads TGCGCCAGCAGCTTCAGGGGGGTAGAGACCCAGTACTTC. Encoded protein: CASSFRGVETQYF.

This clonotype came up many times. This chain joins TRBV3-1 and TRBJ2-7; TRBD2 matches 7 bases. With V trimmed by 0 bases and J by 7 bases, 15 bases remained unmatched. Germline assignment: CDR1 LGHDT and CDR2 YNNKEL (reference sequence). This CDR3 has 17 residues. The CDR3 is CASSQDPSGANMGEQYF. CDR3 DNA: TGTGCCAGCAGCCAAGATCCTAGCGGAGCTAACATGGGGGAGCAGTACTTC.

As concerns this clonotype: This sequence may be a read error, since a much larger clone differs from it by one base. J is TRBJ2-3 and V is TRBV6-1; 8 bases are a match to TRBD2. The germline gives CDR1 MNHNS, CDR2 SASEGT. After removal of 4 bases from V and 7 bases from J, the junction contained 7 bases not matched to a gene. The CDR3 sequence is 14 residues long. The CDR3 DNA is TGTGCCAGCAGTGTTTCGGGAGGGCCGAATACGCAGTATTTT. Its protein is CASSVSGGPNTQYF.

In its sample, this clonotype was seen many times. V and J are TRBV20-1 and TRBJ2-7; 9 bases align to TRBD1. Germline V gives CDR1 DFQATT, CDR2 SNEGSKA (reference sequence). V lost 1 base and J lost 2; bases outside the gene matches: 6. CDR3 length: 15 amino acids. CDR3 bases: TGCAGTGCTAGAGCGACAGGGGGTGGTACCTACGAGCAGTACTTC. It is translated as CSARATGGGTYEQYF.

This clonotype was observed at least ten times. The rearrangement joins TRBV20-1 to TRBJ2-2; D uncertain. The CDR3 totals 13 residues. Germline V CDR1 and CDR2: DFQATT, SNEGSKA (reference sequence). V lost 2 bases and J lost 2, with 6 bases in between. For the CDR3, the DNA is TGCAGTGCTAGACCGGACAACACCGGGGAGCTGTTTTTT. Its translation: CSARPDNTGELFF.

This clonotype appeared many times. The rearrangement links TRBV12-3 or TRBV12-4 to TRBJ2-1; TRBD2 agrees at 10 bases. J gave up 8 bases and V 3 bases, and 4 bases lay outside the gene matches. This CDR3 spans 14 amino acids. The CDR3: CASSLSSGRHEQFF. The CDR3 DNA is TGTGCCAGCAGTTTGTCTAGCGGGAGACATGAGCAGTTCTTC.

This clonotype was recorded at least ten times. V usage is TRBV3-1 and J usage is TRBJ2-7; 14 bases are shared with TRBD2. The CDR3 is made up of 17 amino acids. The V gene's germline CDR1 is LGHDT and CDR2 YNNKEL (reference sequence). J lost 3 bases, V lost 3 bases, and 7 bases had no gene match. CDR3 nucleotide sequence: TGTGCCAGCAGCCACCCCACCGGGACTAGCGGGAGCTACGAGCAGTACTTC. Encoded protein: CASSHPTGTSGSYEQYF.

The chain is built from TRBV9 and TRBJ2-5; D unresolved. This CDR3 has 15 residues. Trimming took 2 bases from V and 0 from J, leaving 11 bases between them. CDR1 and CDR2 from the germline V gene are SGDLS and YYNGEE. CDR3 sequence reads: CASSVSAVYQETQYF. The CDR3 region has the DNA TGTGCCAGCAGCGTCTCTGCGGTGTACCAAGAGACCCAGTACTTC.

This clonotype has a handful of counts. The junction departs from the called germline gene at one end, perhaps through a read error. CDR3: CASSLAPGDTLYF. CDR3 sequence (DNA): TGTGCCAGCAGCTTAGCGCCCGGAGATACGCTGTATTTT. The chain uses TRBV7-2 and TRBJ2-3; D gene uncertain. This CDR3 spans 13 amino acids. From germline, CDR1 is SGHTA and CDR2 FQGNSA. Complete variable domain (other parts from reference TRBV7-2 and TRBJ2-3): GAGVSQSPSNKVTEKGKDVELRCDPISGHTALYWYRQSLGQGLEFLIYFQGNSAPDKSGLPSDRFSAERTGGSVSTLTIQRTQQEDSAVYLCASSLAPGDTLYFGPGTRLTVL.

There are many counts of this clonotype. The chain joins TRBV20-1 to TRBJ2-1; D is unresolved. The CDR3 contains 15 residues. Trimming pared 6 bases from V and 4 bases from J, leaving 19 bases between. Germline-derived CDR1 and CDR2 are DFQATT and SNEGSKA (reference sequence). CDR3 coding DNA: TGCAGTGCCCCGAAGGGCCAGACAACATACAATGAGCAGTTCTTC. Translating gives CSAPKGQTTYNEQFF.

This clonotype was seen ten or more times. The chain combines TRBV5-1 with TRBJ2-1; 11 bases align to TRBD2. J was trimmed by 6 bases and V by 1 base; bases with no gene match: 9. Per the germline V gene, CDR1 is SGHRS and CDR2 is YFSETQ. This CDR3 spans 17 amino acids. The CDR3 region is CASSLWVASGRPNEQFF. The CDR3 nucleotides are TGCGCCAGCAGCTTGTGGGTGGCTAGCGGGAGGCCCAATGAGCAGTTCTTC.